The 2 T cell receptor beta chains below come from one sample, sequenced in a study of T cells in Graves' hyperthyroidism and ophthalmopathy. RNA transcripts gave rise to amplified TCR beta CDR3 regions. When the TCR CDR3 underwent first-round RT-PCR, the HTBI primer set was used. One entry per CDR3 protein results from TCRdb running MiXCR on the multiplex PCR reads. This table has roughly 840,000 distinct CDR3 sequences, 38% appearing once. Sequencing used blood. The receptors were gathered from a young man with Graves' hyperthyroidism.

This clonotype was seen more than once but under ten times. CDR3 DNA sequence: TGCGCCAGCAGGGCAGGGGGTGGTAGCCCTGAAGCTTTCTTT. Translating it yields CASRAGGGSPEAFF. The chain employs TRBV5-1 and TRBJ1-1; 7 positions agree with TRBD1. The CDR3 has 14 amino acids. The V and J ends lost 5 bases and 6 bases, in that order; junction bases with no gene match: 10. CDR1 is SGHRS, CDR2 YFSETQ, per germline.

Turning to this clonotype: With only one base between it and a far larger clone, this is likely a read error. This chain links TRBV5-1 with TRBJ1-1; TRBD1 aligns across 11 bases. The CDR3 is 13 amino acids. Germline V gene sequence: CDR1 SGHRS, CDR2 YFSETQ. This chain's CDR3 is CASRRTGGTEALF. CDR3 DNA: TGCGCCAGCAGAAGGACAGGGGGCACTGAAGCTCTCTTT. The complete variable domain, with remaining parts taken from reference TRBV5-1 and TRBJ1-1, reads KAGVTQTPRYLIKTRGQQVTLSCSPISGHRSVSWYQQTPGQGLQFLFEYFSETQRNKGNFPGRFSGRQFSNSRSEMNVSTLELGDSALYLCASRRTGGTEALFGQGTRLTVV.